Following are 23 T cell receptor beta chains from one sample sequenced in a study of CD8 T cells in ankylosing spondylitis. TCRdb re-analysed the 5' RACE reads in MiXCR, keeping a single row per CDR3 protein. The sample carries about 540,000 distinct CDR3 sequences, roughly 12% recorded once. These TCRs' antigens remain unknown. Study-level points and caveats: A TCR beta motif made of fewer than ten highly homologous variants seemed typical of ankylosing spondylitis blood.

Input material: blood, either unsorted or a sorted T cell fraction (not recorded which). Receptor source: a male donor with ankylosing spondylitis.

For the CDR3, the DNA is TGTGCCACCAGTGCGGACAGGGTGGGTAATAGCAATCAGCCCCAGCATTTT. This sequence encodes CATSADRVGNSNQPQHF. V gene TRBV24-1 combines with J gene TRBJ1-5; 8 bases map to TRBD1. The germline V gene encodes CDR1 KGHDR and CDR2 SFDVKD. Trimming at V came to 5 bases and at J to 0 bases, leaving 8 bases not matched to a gene. The CDR3 consists of 17 residues.

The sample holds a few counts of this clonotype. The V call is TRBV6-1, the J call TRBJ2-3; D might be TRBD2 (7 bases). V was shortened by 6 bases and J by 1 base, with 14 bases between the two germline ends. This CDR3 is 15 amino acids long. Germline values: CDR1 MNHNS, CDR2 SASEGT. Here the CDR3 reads CASRGGAERTDTQYF. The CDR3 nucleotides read TGTGCCAGCAGGGGGGGGGCGGAGCGCACAGATACGCAGTATTTT.

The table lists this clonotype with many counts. DNA of the CDR3: TGTGCCAGCACCGGAGTAGCGGGAGGAGTGAACACCGGGGAGCTGTTTTTT. Translation gives CASTGVAGGVNTGELFF. The chain carries TRBV12-3 or TRBV12-4 and TRBJ2-2; TRBD2 matches 10 bases. There are 17 residues in the CDR3. V lost 7 bases to trimming and J lost 1 base; unmatched junction nucleotides: 9.

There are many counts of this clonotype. In nucleotides, the CDR3 is TGTGCCAGCAGCTTAAAGGGACAGGGAAACTACGAGCAGTACTTC. Translation: CASSLKGQGNYEQYF. The chain has TRBV7-9 and TRBJ2-7, with TRBD1 identical over 9 bases. The CDR3 sequence is 15 residues long. CDR1 and CDR2 (germline): SEHNR, FQNEAQ (reference sequence). V was pared by 2 bases and J by 3 bases, with 5 bases of the junction left unmatched. Looking up the rest from reference TRBV7-9 and TRBJ2-7 gives the full variable domain: DTGVSQNPRHKITKRGQNVTFRCDPISEHNRLYWYRQTLGQGPEFLTYFQNEAQLEKSRLLSDRFSAERPKGSFSTLEIQRTEQGDSAMYLCASSLKGQGNYEQYFGPGTRLTVT.

Here the CDR3 DNA reads TGTGCCAGCAGTCGACAAGCCGGGACGGTCTACGAGCAGTACGTC. This translates into CASSRQAGTVYEQYV. The V gene is TRBV6-1, the J gene TRBJ2-7, with D perhaps TRBD1 or TRBD2 (5 bases each). This CDR3 has 15 amino acids. V was trimmed by 5 bases and J by 3 bases, leaving 17 bases between them. Germline loops: CDR1 MNHNS, CDR2 SASEGT.

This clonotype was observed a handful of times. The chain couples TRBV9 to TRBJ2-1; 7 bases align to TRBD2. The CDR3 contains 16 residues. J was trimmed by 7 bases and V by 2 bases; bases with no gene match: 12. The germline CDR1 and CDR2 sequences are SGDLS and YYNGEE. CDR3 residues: CASSVVPGPGGNEQFF. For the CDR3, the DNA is TGTGCCAGCAGCGTGGTGCCGGGGCCCGGGGGGAATGAGCAGTTCTTC.

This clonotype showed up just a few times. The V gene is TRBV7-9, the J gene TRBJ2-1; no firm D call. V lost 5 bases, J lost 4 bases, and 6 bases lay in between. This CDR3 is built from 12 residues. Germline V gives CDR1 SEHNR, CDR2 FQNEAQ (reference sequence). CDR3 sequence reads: CASSALYNEQFF. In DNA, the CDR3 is TGTGCCAGCAGCGCTTTATACAATGAGCAGTTCTTC.

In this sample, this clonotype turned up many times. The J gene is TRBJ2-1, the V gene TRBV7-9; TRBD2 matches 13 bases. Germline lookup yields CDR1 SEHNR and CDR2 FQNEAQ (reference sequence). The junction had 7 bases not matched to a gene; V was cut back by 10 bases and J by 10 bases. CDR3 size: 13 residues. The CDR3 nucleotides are TGTGCCACCGGGACTAGCGGGATAAACGAGCAGTTCTTC. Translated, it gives CATGTSGINEQFF.

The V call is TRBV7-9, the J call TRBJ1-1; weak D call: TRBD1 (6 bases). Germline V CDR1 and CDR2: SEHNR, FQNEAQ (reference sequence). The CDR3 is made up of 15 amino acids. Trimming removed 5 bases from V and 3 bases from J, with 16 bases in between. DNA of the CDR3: TGTGCCAGCAGCAAAGAACAGGGTTGGGACACTGAAGCTTTCTTT. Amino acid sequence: CASSKEQGWDTEAFF.

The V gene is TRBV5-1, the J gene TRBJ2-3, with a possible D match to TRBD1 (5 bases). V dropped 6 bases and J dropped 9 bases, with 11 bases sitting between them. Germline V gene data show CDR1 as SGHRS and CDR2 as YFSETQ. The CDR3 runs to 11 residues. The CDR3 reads CASNAGRTQYF. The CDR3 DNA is TGCGCCAGCAACGCAGGGCGAACGCAGTATTTT. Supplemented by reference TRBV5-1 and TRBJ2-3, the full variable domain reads KAGVTQTPRYLIKTRGQQVTLSCSPISGHRSVSWYQQTPGQGLQFLFEYFSETQRNKGNFPGRFSGRQFSNSRSEMNVSTLELGDSALYLCASNAGRTQYFGPGTRLTVL.

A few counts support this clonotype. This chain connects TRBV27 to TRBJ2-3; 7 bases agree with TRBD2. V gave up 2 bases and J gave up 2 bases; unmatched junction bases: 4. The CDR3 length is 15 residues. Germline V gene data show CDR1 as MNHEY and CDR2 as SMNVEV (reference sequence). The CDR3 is CASSLRSGNTDTQYF. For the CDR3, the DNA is TGTGCCAGCAGTTTACGAAGCGGGAACACAGATACGCAGTATTTT.

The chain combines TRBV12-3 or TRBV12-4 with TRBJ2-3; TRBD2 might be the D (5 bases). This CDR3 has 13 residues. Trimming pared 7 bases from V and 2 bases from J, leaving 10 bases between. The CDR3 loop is CASTRDVTDTQYF. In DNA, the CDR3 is TGTGCCAGCACTCGGGATGTCACAGATACGCAGTATTTT.

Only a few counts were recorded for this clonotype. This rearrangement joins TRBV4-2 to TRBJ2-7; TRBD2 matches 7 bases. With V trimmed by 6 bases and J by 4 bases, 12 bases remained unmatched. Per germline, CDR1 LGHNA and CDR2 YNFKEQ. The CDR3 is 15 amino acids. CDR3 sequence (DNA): TGTGCCAGCAGTCCGGCGGGGCGGGAGACGTACGAGCAGTACTTC. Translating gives CASSPAGRETYEQYF.

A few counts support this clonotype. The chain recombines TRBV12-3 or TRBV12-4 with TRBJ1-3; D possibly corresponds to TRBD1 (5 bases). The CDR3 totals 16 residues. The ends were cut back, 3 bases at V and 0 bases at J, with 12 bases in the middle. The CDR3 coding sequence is TGTGCCAGCAGTTTGCTAGTGACAGACTCTGGAAACACCATATATTTT. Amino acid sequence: CASSLLVTDSGNTIYF.

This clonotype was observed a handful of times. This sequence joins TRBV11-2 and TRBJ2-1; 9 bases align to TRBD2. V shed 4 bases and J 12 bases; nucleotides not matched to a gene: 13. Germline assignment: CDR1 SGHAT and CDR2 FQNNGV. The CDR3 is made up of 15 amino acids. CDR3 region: CASSYPSGAPAGQFF. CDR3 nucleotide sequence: TGTGCCAGCAGCTATCCTAGCGGGGCCCCCGCGGGGCAGTTCTTC. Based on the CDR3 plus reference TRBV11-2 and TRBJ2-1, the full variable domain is EAGVAQSPRYKIIEKRQSVAFWCNPISGHATLYWYQQILGQGPKLLIQFQNNGVVDDSQLPKDRFSAERLKGVDSTLKIQPAKLEDSAVYLCASSYPSGAPAGQFFGPGTRLTVL.

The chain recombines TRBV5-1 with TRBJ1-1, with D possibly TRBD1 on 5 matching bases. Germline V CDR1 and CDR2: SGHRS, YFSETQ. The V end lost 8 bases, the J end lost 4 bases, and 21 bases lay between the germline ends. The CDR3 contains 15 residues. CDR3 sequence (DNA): TGCGCCAGTCATGACCCTATGATGGGGGGCACTGAAGCTTTCTTT. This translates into CASHDPMMGGTEAFF.

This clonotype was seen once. The CDR3 nucleotides are TGTGCCAGCAGCACCCGGTACGGGACAGATACGCAGTATTTT. This sequence encodes CASSTRYGTDTQYF. The rearrangement joins TRBV7-2 to TRBJ2-3; no clear D gene. V was clipped by 5 bases and J by 3 bases, with 12 bases between them. Germline CDR1 is SGHTA and CDR2 is FQGNSA. CDR3 size: 14 residues.

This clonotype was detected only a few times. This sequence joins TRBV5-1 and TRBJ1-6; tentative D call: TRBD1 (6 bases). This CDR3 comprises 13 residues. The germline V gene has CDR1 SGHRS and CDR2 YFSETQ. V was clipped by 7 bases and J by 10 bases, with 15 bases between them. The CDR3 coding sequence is TGCGCCAGCTGCTCAGGGGAGGGATCACCCCTCCACTTT. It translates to CASCSGEGSPLHF. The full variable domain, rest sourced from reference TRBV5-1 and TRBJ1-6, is KAGVTQTPRYLIKTRGQQVTLSCSPISGHRSVSWYQQTPGQGLQFLFEYFSETQRNKGNFPGRFSGRQFSNSRSEMNVSTLELGDSALYLCASCSGEGSPLHFGNGTRLTVT.

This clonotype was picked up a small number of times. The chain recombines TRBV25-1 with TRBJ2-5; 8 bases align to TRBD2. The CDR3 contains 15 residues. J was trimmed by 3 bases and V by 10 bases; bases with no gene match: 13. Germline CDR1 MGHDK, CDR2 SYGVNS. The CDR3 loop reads CATSKQNSGKETQYF. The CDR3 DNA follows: TGTGCCACCTCGAAGCAGAATAGCGGGAAAGAGACCCAGTACTTC. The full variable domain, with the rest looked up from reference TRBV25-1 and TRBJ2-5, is EADIYQTPRYLVIGTGKKITLECSQTMGHDKMYWYQQDPGMELHLIHYSYGVNSTEKGDLSSESTVSRIRTEHFPLTLESARPSHTSQYLCATSKQNSGKETQYFGPGTRLLVL.

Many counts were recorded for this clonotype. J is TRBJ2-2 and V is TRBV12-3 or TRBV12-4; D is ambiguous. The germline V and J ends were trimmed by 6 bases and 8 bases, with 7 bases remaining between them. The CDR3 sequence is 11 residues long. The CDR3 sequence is CASSRVGELFF. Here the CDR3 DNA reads TGTGCCAGCAGCCGGGTGGGGGAGCTGTTTTTT.

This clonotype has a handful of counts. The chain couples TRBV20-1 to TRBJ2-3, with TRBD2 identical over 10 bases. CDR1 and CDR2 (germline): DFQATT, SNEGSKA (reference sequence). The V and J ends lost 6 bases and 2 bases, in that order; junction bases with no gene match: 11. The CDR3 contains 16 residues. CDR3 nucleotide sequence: TGCAGTGCCCGAGGGTTACTAGCGGGGTCCACAGATACGCAGTATTTT. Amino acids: CSARGLLAGSTDTQYF.

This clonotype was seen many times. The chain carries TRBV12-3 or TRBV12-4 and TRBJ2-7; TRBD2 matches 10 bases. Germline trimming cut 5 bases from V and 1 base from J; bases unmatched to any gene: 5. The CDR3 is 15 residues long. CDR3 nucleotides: TGTGCCAGCAGTGCTCGGACTAGCGGTTCCTACGAGCAGTACTTC. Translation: CASSARTSGSYEQYF.

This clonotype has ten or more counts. The CDR3: CASSFVSNQPQHF. The CDR3 bases are TGTGCCAGCAGTTTTGTTAGCAATCAGCCCCAGCATTTT. The J gene is TRBJ1-5, the V gene TRBV12-3 or TRBV12-4; D is unclear. The CDR3 is made up of 13 amino acids. Trimming stripped 3 bases from V and 0 bases from J, with 3 bases between.